This T cell receptor (beta chain) was obtained from a study of T cell responses to AZD1222 COVID-19 vaccine. The CDR3 runs to 17 residues. The V end lost 0 bases, the J end lost 0 bases, and 14 bases lay between the germline ends. Germline assignment: CDR1 SGHNT and CDR2 YYREEE (reference sequence). Study-level results: In a largely white British group with more females than males, clonal diversity was possibly underestimated. Spike-specific TCR breadth and depth rose after two AZD1222 doses.

This table comes from immunoSEQ multiplex PCR, and its TCRdb copy is limited to in-frame clones, with some not included. The top ten hold about 5.2% of the sample, which has over 45,000 clones, 75% to 90% seen once. Points on this clone: The target antigen is unknown.

The material sequenced was peripheral blood, taken 28 days after the second AZD1222 dose. The receptor was derived from an adult who received the AZD1222 COVID-19 vaccine. The chain is built from TRBV5-4 and TRBJ2-3; possible D gene TRBD1, 5 bases. This CDR3 reads CASSLEGWRSSTDTQYF. The CDR3 DNA sequence: TGTGCCAGCAGCTTGGAGGGGTGGCGGTCTAGCACAGATACGCAGTATTTT.